These 19 T cell receptor beta chains were sequenced from one sample in a study of T-cell memory formation after mild COVID-19. Each CDR3 protein gets one entry after TCRdb re-called the 5' RACE reads with MiXCR. The table records approximately 150,000 distinct CDR3 sequences, 6% of them present only once. Sequencing used PBMCs or a T cell subset sorted from them (not recorded which). These receptors were obtained from an adult woman who had mild COVID-19 (a few samples of this study predate the infection). Cell type and time point are not known.

This clonotype was recorded a few times. The chain employs TRBV4-1 and TRBJ1-4; the match to TRBD1 covers 11 bases. The CDR3 totals 17 residues. V trimming: 2 bases; J trimming: 6 bases; junction bases outside the gene matches: 8. In germline, CDR1 is MGHRA, CDR2 YSYEKL. The DNA for the CDR3 is TGCGCCAGCAGCCAAACCCGGACAGGGGGCCTTTATGAAAAACTGTTTTTT. It translates to CASSQTRTGGLYEKLFF.

Note on this clonotype: A read error is possible here, since a much larger clone lies one base away. The chain uses TRBV7-9 and TRBJ2-1, with D perhaps matching TRBD2 (6 bases). The germline gives CDR1 SEHNR, CDR2 FQNEAQ (reference sequence). CDR3 length: 14 residues. For the CDR3, the DNA is TGTGCCAGCAGCTTAATGGGAGGCTACAGTGAGCAGTTCTTC. Its translation is CASSLMGGYSEQFF.

The J gene is TRBJ2-5, the V gene TRBV6-2 or TRBV6-3, with D possibly called TRBD1 or TRBD2 (5 bases each). CDR1 and CDR2 (germline): MNHEY, SVGEGT. The CDR3 length is 13 residues. Trimming removed 8 bases at V and 7 bases at J, with 17 bases between. The CDR3 DNA reads as TGTGCCAGCTTTCCCAGGGCACGGGGGACCCAGTACTTC. This gives the protein CASFPRARGTQYF.

This clonotype occurred many times. The chain is built from TRBV12-3 or TRBV12-4 and TRBJ2-1; D gene ambiguous. Trimming took 6 bases from V and 6 from J, leaving 12 bases between them. This CDR3 is built from 13 residues. CDR3 DNA: TGTGCCAGCAGAGGCCAGCCCGGCAATGAGCAGTTCTTC. This gives the protein CASRGQPGNEQFF.

This clonotype was seen ten or more times. J is TRBJ2-2 and V is TRBV20-1; TRBD2 aligns across 8 bases. The CDR3 contains 15 residues. From germline, CDR1 is DFQATT and CDR2 SNEGSKA (reference sequence). V trimming: 3 bases; J trimming: 7 bases; junction bases outside the gene matches: 10. The CDR3 sequence: CSARDGAGVGGELFF. DNA for the CDR3: TGCAGTGCTAGGGACGGAGCGGGAGTAGGCGGGGAGCTGTTTTTT.

In DNA form, the CDR3 reads TGTGCCAGCAGCTCCCAGCACAGGGTTCGGACTGAAGCTTTCTTT. This gives the protein CASSSQHRVRTEAFF. The J gene is TRBJ1-1, the V gene TRBV7-9; a weak D match, TRBD1 (6 bases). Germline V gene lookup returns CDR1 SEHNR and CDR2 FQNEAQ (reference sequence). This CDR3 spans 15 amino acids. Trimming removed 4 bases at V and 5 bases at J, with 17 bases between.

This clonotype was observed at least ten times. The junction and the germline gene differ at one end; a read error may be behind it. V and J are TRBV7-7 and TRBJ2-2; D might be TRBD1 (5 bases). The germline V gene has CDR1 SSHAT and CDR2 FNYEAQ (reference sequence). The CDR3 has 15 residues. CDR3 residues: CASSLSPLGAGELFF. The CDR3, as DNA: TGTGCTAGCAGCTTAAGCCCCTTAGGGGCCGGGGAGCTGTTTTTT.

The table lists this clonotype with a few counts. This sequence joins TRBV4-3 and TRBJ2-2; D remains unclear. Looked up from germline, CDR1 is LGHNA and CDR2 is YSLEER. The CDR3 has 16 amino acids. V lost 1 base and J lost 3, with 12 bases in between. The CDR3 protein is CASSQVYGRYTGELFF. DNA for the CDR3: TGCGCCAGCAGCCAAGTTTACGGACGATACACCGGGGAGCTGTTTTTT.

The table lists this clonotype with many counts. In nucleotides, the CDR3 is TGTGCCAGCAAATCCGCACAGGGGCGCACAGATACGCAGTATTTT. Protein product: CASKSAQGRTDTQYF. The gene calls are TRBV6-5 and TRBJ2-3, with 7 nucleotides matching TRBD1. The CDR3 runs to 15 residues. The germline V gene encodes CDR1 MNHEY and CDR2 SVGAGI. Trimming cost V 7 bases and J 1 base; bases outside gene matches: 8.

This clonotype was found many times. This chain links TRBV7-2 with TRBJ2-1; tentatively, D is TRBD2 (7 bases). The germline CDR1 and CDR2 sequences are SGHTA and FQGNSA. The V gene lost 4 bases and the J gene lost 6 bases, with 16 bases spanning the gap. CDR3 length: 15 amino acids. The CDR3 DNA sequence: TGTGCCAGCAGCTCGAGCGGGGACACAAGCAATGAGCAGTTCTTC. Protein product: CASSSSGDTSNEQFF. Full variable domain (outside the CDR3, taken from reference TRBV7-2 and TRBJ2-1): GAGVSQSPSNKVTEKGKDVELRCDPISGHTALYWYRQSLGQGLEFLIYFQGNSAPDKSGLPSDRFSAERTGGSVSTLTIQRTQQEDSAVYLCASSSSGDTSNEQFFGPGTRLTVL.

Ten or more counts support this clonotype. The chain has TRBV24-1 and TRBJ2-2; D is possibly TRBD1 or TRBD2 (5 bases each). The germline V gene encodes CDR1 KGHDR and CDR2 SFDVKD. V was trimmed by 3 bases and J by 2 bases, leaving 12 bases between them. CDR3 length: 16 residues. The CDR3 is CATSDHPGRNTGELFF. The CDR3 nucleotides read TGTGCCACCAGTGATCATCCGGGACGCAACACCGGGGAGCTGTTTTTT.

This sequence joins TRBV6-5 and TRBJ1-2; 8 bases align to TRBD1. Trimming cost V 0 bases and J 8 bases; bases outside gene matches: 11. The V gene's germline CDR1 is MNHEY and CDR2 SVGAGI. The CDR3 has 16 residues. The CDR3 nucleotides are TGTGCCAGCAGTTACTCGATACCCCTCAGGGGGCAAGGCTACACCTTC. Encoded protein: CASSYSIPLRGQGYTF.

The rearrangement joins TRBV19 to TRBJ2-7, with D perhaps matching TRBD1 (6 bases). V lost 3 bases, J lost 4 bases, and 10 bases lay in between. CDR1 and CDR2 (germline): LNHDA, SQIVND (reference sequence). CDR3 length: 13 amino acids. CDR3 DNA: TGTGCCAGTAGTATTGTCAGGGGATACGAGCAGTACTTC. It encodes CASSIVRGYEQYF.

The chain couples TRBV9 to TRBJ2-3; D is ambiguous. The germline gives CDR1 SGDLS, CDR2 YYNGEE. The CDR3 is 11 amino acids. V lost 3 bases and J 2 bases, leaving 1 base between the germline ends. The chain's CDR3 is CASSATDTQYF. The CDR3 nucleotides read TGTGCCAGCAGCGCCACAGATACGCAGTATTTT.

This clonotype appeared a few times. The chain links TRBV12-3 or TRBV12-4 to TRBJ1-5, with a possible D match to TRBD1 (5 bases). This CDR3 has 14 residues. Trimming stripped 5 bases from V and 2 bases from J, with 10 bases between. DNA for the CDR3: TGTGCCAGCAGTACCGGGACCCGCAATCAGCCCCAGCATTTT. It specifies CASSTGTRNQPQHF.

Many counts were recorded for this clonotype. The chain carries TRBV7-9 and TRBJ1-2; D is uncertain. This CDR3 comprises 14 residues. V gave up 1 base and J gave up 13 bases, with 19 bases separating them. Germline V lookup: CDR1 SEHNR, CDR2 FQNEAQ (reference sequence). CDR3: CASSLVQVAADRTF. In DNA form, the CDR3 reads TGTGCCAGCAGCTTAGTCCAGGTGGCTGCGGACCGCACCTTC.

This clonotype came up a few times. The rearrangement links TRBV7-9 to TRBJ2-7; possible D gene TRBD1, 5 bases. This CDR3 has 13 residues. The V gene's germline CDR1 is SEHNR and CDR2 FQNEAQ (reference sequence). Trimming pared 7 bases from V and 2 bases from J, leaving 12 bases between. Here the CDR3 reads CASKSGSTYEQYF. The CDR3 DNA is TGTGCCAGCAAGTCAGGGTCGACCTACGAGCAGTACTTC. The complete variable domain, with remaining parts taken from reference TRBV7-9 and TRBJ2-7, reads DTGVSQNPRHKITKRGQNVTFRCDPISEHNRLYWYRQTLGQGPEFLTYFQNEAQLEKSRLLSDRFSAERPKGSFSTLEIQRTEQGDSAMYLCASKSGSTYEQYFGPGTRLTVT.

This clonotype was seen at least ten times. This chain links TRBV2 with TRBJ2-7; 12 positions match TRBD2. Trimming cost V 9 bases and J 2 bases; bases outside gene matches: 11. This CDR3 contains 16 residues. Germline V gene sequence: CDR1 SNHLY, CDR2 FYNNEI. The DNA of the CDR3 is TGTGCCAGTGCGGGACTAGCGGGCCCCACTCCCTACGAGCAGTACTTC. Protein product: CASAGLAGPTPYEQYF. The full variable domain, completed using reference TRBV2 and TRBJ2-7, is EPEVTQTPSHQVTQMGQEVILRCVPISNHLYFYWYRQILGQKVEFLVSFYNNEISEKSEIFDDQFSVERPDGSNFTLKIRSTKLEDSAMYFCASAGLAGPTPYEQYFGPGTRLTVT.

The sample holds many counts of this clonotype. The rearrangement links TRBV12-3 or TRBV12-4 to TRBJ1-2; 7 bases agree with TRBD1. V shed 2 bases and J 6 bases; nucleotides not matched to a gene: 9. The CDR3 spans 15 residues. The CDR3 loop reads CASSLMTGRVHGYTF. As DNA, the CDR3 is TGTGCCAGCAGTTTAATGACAGGGAGGGTCCATGGCTACACCTTC.